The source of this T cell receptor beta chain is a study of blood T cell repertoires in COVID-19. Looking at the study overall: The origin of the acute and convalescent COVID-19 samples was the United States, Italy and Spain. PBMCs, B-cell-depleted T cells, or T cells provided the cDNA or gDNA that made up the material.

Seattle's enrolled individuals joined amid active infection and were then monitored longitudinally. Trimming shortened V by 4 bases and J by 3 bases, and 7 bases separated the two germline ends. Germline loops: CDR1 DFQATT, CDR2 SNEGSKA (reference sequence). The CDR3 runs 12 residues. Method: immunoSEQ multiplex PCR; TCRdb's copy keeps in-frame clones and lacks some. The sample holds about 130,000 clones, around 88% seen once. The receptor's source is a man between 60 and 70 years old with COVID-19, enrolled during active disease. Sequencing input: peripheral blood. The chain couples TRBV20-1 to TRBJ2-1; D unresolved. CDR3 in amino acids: CSATESYNEQFF. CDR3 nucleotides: TGCAGTGCTACTGAGAGCTACAATGAGCAGTTCTTC.